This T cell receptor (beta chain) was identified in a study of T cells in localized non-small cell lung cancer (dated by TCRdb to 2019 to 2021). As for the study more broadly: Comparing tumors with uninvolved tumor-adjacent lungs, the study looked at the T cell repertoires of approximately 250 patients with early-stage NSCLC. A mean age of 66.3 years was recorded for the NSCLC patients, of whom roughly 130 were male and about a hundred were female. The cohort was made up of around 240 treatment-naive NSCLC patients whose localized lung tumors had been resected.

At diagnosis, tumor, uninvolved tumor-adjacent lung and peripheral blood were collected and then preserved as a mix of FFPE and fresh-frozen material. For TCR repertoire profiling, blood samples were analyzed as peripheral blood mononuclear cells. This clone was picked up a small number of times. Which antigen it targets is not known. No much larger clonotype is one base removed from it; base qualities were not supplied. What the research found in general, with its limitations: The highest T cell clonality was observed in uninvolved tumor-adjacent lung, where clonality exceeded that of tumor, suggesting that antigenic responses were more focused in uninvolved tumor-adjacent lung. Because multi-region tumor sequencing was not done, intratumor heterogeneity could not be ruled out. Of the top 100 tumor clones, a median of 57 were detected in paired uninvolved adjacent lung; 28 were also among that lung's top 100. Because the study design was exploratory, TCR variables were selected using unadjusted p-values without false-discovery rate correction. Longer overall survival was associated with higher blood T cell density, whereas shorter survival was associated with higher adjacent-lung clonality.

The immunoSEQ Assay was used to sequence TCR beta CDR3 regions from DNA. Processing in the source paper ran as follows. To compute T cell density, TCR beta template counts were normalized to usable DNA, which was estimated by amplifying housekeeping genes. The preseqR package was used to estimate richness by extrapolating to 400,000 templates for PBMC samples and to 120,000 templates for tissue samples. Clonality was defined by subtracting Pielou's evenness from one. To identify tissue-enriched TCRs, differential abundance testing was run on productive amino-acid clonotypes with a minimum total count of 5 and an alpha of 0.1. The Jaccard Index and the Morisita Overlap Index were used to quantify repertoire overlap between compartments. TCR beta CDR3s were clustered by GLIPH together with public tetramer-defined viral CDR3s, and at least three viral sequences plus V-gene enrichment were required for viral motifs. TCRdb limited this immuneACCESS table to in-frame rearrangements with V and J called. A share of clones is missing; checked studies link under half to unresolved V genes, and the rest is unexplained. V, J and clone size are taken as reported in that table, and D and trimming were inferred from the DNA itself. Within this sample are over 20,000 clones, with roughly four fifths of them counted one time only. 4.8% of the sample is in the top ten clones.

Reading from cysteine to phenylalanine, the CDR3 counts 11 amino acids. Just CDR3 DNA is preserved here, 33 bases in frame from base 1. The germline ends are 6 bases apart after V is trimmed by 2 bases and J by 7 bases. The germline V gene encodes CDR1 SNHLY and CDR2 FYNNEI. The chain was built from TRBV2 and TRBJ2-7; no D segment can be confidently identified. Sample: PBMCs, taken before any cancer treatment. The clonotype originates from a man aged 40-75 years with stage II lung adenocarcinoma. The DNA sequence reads TGTGCCAGCAGTGAATTGGGGGAGCAGTACTTC. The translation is CASSELGEQYF.